This passage covers 15 T cell receptor beta chains from one sample sequenced in a study of beta chain features in type 1 diabetes. General study findings and limits: Among all four CD4+ subsets, Type 1 diabetes patients had TCRB CDR3s that were moderately but significantly shorter.

For these receptors, no antigen is known. Reverse transcription of all isolated RNA meant that expressed TCRB transcripts were sequenced. Data came from immunoSEQ multiplex PCR; TCRdb stores just in-frame clones and leaves some out. The sample holds 150,000 to 200,000 clones, around 8% seen once. Input material: central memory CD4+ T cells from blood. The receptors originated from a woman aged 35 to 49 with type 1 diabetes.

In this sample, this clone turned up a few times. The chain couples TRBV6-1 to TRBJ1-5; weak D call: TRBD1 (5 bases). V gave up 6 bases and J gave up 0 bases, with 6 bases separating them. Germline V lookup: CDR1 MNHNS, CDR2 SASEGT. The CDR3 runs 13 residues. CDR3 loop: CASRTDSNQPQHF. Here the CDR3 DNA reads TGTGCCAGCAGGACAGATAGCAATCAGCCCCAGCATTTT.

Details on this clone: Distinct nucleotide sequences in the sample also encode this CDR3. Here the CDR3 DNA reads TGCGCCAGCAGCTTGGAGGGAGGGAGCAATCAGCCCCAGCATTTT. It is translated as CASSLEGGSNQPQHF. The V call is TRBV5-1, the J call TRBJ1-5; D is uncertain. V lost 0 bases and J lost 1, with 8 bases in between. Germline CDR1 is SGHRS and CDR2 is YFSETQ. This CDR3 spans 15 amino acids.

The genes are TRBV5-1 and TRBJ2-2, with D perhaps matching TRBD2 (6 bases). Deletions cut 0 bases from V and 4 bases from J, with 7 bases between. The CDR3 has 14 residues. CDR1 and CDR2 (germline): SGHRS, YFSETQ. CDR3 residues: CASSLAAGTGELFF. CDR3 sequence (DNA): TGCGCCAGCAGCTTGGCAGCGGGCACCGGGGAGCTGTTTTTT. Variable domain in full (rest from reference TRBV5-1 and TRBJ2-2): KAGVTQTPRYLIKTRGQQVTLSCSPISGHRSVSWYQQTPGQGLQFLFEYFSETQRNKGNFPGRFSGRQFSNSRSEMNVSTLELGDSALYLCASSLAAGTGELFFGEGSRLTVL.

This clone was detected only a few times. This chain uses TRBV5-6 with TRBJ2-4, with 7 positions matching TRBD2. This CDR3 is 16 amino acids long. Losses at the gene ends were 0 bases for V and 5 bases for J; bases not matched to a gene: 8. Germline assignment: CDR1 SGHDT and CDR2 YYEEEE. In DNA form, the CDR3 reads TGTGCCAGCAGCTTGGAAGGAGGAGGGAGGGAAAACATTCAGTACTTC. It encodes CASSLEGGGRENIQYF.

The chain uses TRBV15 and TRBJ1-4; maybe TRBD1 (5 bases). Germline-derived CDR1 and CDR2 are LNHNV and YYDKDF (reference sequence). V was pared by 0 bases and J by 4 bases, with 12 bases between. CDR3 length: 16 residues. The CDR3 spells CATSRDRGGSNEKLFF. The CDR3 coding sequence is TGTGCCACCAGCAGAGATCGTGGGGGGAGTAATGAAAAACTGTTTTTT.

There are a few counts of this clone. CDR3 amino acids: CASSFTGGLEQYF. The CDR3 nucleotides are TGTGCCAGCAGTTTTACAGGGGGGCTCGAGCAGTACTTC. J is TRBJ2-7 and V is TRBV27; 8 bases line up with TRBD1. Germline V gene sequence: CDR1 MNHEY, CDR2 SMNVEV (reference sequence). With 3 bases clipped from V and 6 bases from J, the junction kept 4 bases outside the gene matches. This CDR3 has 13 residues.

The genes are TRBV25-1 and TRBJ1-5, with 9 bases lining up with TRBD1. V lost 7 bases and J lost 1; bases outside the gene matches: 2. The germline V gene encodes CDR1 MGHDK and CDR2 SYGVNS. The CDR3 contains 14 residues. The CDR3 sequence is CASKGQGSNQPQHF. The CDR3 DNA sequence: TGTGCCAGCAAAGGACAGGGGAGCAATCAGCCCCAGCATTTT.

This clone was counted many times. The chain is built from TRBV19 and TRBJ2-1; unclear D gene. V was trimmed by 3 bases and J by 5 bases, leaving 8 bases between them. From germline, CDR1 is LNHDA and CDR2 SQIVND (reference sequence). The CDR3 totals 13 residues. For the CDR3, the DNA is TGTGCCAGTAGTATCGGCACTAACAATGAGCAGTTCTTC. As protein: CASSIGTNNEQFF.

This clone was observed a few times. This sequence joins TRBV7-2 and TRBJ1-2; weak D call: TRBD1 (6 bases). V was shortened by 1 base and J by 7 bases, with 13 bases between the two germline ends. CDR3 length equals 14 residues. Germline values: CDR1 SGHTA, CDR2 FQGNSA. This chain's CDR3 is CASSLGSAGAGYTF. The CDR3 region has the DNA TGTGCCAGCAGCTTAGGTAGCGCAGGGGCTGGCTACACCTTC.

This clone was counted between two and nine times. The V call is TRBV5-5, the J call TRBJ2-1; 9 nucleotides line up with TRBD1. V shed 3 bases, J shed 9 bases, and the junction held 10 bases outside the gene matches. Germline CDR1 reads SGHKS; CDR2 reads YYEKEE (reference sequence). The CDR3 loop spans 15 amino acids. The CDR3 is CASSSTGGYGGEQFF. The CDR3 DNA follows: TGTGCCAGCAGCTCGACAGGGGGTTACGGAGGTGAGCAGTTCTTC.

The chain combines TRBV19 with TRBJ1-5; 9 bases fit TRBD1. Germline V gives CDR1 LNHDA, CDR2 SQIVND (reference sequence). Losses at the gene ends were 8 bases for V and 5 bases for J; bases not matched to a gene: 7. The CDR3 covers 14 residues. The CDR3 DNA reads TGTGCCAGTTGGGACAGGGCCCCCGATCAGCCCCAGCATTTT. It is translated as CASWDRAPDQPQHF.

This clone was observed at least ten times. The rearrangement links TRBV5-1 to TRBJ2-3; 7 nucleotides line up with TRBD1. V lost 7 bases to trimming and J lost 4 bases; unmatched junction nucleotides: 9. Germline CDR1 is SGHRS and CDR2 is YFSETQ. The CDR3 is 14 amino acids. The CDR3 region has the DNA TGCGCCAGCGGCCTTGACAGGGCGGCAGATACGCAGTATTTT. Protein product: CASGLDRAADTQYF.

This clone showed up just a few times. The chain is built from TRBV18 and TRBJ1-4, with 7 bases fitting TRBD1. The germline V gene has CDR1 KGHSH and CDR2 LQKENI. The CDR3 totals 14 residues. V lost 4 bases, J lost 10 bases, and 9 bases stayed unmatched. The CDR3 region has the DNA TGTGCCAGCTCACGCGAACAGGGGACGGGAAAACTGTTTTTT. Translation: CASSREQGTGKLFF.

V gene TRBV7-9 combines with J gene TRBJ1-1; TRBD1 matches 7 bases. V was pared by 6 bases and J by 5 bases, with 12 bases of the junction left unmatched. Per germline, CDR1 SEHNR and CDR2 FQNEAQ (reference sequence). This CDR3 has 15 residues. The CDR3 sequence: CASSLMTGSLTEAFF. CDR3 nucleotides: TGTGCCAGCAGTTTGATGACAGGGAGTTTGACTGAAGCTTTCTTT.

The chain joins TRBV7-2 to TRBJ2-5; TRBD1 agrees at 11 bases. V lost 5 bases and J lost 4; bases outside the gene matches: 6. Germline lookup yields CDR1 SGHTA and CDR2 FQGNSA. The CDR3 length is 15 residues. In DNA form, the CDR3 reads TGTGCCAGCAGCAGGGACAGGGGGGTAGGAGAGACCCAGTACTTC. Residues: CASSRDRGVGETQYF.